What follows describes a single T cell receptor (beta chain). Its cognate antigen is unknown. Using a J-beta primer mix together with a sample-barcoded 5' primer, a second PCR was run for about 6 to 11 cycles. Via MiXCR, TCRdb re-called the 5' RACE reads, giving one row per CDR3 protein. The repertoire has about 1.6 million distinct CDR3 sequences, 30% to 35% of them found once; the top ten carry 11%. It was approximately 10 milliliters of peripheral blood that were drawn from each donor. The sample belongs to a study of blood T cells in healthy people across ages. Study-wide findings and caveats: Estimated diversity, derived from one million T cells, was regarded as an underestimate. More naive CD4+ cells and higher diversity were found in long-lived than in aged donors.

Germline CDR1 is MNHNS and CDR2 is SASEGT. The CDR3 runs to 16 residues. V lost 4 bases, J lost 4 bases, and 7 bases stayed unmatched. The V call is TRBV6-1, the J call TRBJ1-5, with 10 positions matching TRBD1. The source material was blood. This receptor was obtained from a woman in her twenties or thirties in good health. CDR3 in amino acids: CASSGLTGGPNQPQHF. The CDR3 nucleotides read TGTGCCAGCAGTGGATTGACAGGGGGCCCTAATCAGCCCCAGCATTTT.